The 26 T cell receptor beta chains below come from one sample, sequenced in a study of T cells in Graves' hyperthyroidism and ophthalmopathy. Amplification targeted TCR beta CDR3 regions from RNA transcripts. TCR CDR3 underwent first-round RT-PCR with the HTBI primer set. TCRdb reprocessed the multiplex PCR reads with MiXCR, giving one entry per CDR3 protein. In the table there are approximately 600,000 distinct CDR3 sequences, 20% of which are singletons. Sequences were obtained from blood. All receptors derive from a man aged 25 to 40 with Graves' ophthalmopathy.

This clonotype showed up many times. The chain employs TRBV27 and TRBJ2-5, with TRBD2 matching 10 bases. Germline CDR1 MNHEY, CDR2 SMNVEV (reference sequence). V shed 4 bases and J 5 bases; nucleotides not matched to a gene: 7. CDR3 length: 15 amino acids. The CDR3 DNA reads TGTGCCAGCAGTTCACTAGCGGGAATTAGGGAGACCCAGTACTTC. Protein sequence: CASSSLAGIRETQYF.

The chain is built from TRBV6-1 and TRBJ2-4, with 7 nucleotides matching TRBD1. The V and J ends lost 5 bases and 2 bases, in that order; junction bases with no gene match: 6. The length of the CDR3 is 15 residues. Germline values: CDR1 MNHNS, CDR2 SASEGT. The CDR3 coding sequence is TGTGCCAGCAGTCCCCGACAGGGAACCAAAAACATTCAGTACTTC. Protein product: CASSPRQGTKNIQYF.

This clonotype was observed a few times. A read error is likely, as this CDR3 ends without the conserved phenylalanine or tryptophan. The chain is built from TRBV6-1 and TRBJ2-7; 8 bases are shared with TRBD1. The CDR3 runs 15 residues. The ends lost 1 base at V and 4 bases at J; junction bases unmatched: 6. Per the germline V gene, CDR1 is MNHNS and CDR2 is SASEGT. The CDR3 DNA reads TGTGCCAGCAGTGAAGGGACAGGGATTTTGTACGAGCAGTACCTC. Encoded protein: CASSEGTGILYEQYL.

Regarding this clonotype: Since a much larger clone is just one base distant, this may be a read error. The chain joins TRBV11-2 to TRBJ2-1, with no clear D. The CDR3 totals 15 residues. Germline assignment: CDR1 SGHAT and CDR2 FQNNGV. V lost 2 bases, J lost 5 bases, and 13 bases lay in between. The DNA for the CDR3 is TGTGCCAGCAGCTTAACCCCGTCGCTGGACAATGAGCAGTTCTTC. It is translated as CASSLTPSLDNEQFF.

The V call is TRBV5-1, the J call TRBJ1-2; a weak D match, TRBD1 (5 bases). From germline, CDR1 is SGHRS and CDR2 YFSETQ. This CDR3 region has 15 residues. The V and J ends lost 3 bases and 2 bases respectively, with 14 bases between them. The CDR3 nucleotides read TGCGCCAGCAGCTCCCGGGACGTCGGAAACTATGGCTACACCTTC. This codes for CASSSRDVGNYGYTF.

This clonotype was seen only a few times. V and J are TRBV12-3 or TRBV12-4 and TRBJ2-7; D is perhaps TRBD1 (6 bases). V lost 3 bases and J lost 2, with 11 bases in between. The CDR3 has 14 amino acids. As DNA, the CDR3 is TGTGCCAGCAGTTTTGGACAGCGAACCTACGAGCAGTACTTC. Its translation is CASSFGQRTYEQYF.

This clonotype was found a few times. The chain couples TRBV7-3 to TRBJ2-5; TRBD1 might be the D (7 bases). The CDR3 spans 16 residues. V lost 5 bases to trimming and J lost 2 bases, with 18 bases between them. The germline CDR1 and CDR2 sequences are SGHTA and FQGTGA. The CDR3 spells CASSPVGGQLQETQYF. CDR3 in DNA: TGTGCCAGCAGCCCCGTGGGGGGACAGCTGCAAGAGACCCAGTACTTC.

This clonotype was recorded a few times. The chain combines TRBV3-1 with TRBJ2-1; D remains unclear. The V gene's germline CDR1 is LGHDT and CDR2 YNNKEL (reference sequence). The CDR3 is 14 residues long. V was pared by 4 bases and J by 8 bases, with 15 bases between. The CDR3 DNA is TGTGCCAGCAGCCCTCCTCGACCTGGGGATGAGCAGTTCTTC. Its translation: CASSPPRPGDEQFF.

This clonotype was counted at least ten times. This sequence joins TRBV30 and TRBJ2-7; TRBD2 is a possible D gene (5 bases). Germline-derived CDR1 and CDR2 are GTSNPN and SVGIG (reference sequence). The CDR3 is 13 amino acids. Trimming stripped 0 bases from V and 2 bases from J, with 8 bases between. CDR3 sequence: CAWSVGRAYEQYF. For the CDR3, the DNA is TGTGCCTGGAGTGTTGGGCGGGCCTACGAGCAGTACTTC.

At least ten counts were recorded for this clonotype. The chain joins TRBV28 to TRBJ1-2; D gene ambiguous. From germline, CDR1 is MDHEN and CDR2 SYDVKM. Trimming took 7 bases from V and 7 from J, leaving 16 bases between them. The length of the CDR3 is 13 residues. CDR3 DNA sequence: TGTGCCAGCACCACTCCCCGGGTGAGTGGCTACACCTTC. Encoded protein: CASTTPRVSGYTF.

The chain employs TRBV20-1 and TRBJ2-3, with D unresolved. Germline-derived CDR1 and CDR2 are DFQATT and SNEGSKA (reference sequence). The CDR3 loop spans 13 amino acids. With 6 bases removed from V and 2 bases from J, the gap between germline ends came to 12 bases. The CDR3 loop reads CSARRATTDTQYF. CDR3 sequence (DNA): TGCAGTGCAAGACGCGCCACCACAGATACGCAGTATTTT.

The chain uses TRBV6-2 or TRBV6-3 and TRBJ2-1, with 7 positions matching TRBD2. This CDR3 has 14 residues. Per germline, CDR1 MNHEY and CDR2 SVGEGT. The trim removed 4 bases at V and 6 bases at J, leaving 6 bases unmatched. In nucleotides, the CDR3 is TGTGCCAGCAGTTTGCGGGGAGGGCGCAATGAGCAGTTCTTC. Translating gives CASSLRGGRNEQFF.

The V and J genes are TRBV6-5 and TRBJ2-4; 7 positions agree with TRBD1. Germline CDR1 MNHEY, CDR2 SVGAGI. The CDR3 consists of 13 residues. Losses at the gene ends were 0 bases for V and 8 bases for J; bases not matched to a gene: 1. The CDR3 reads CASSYSQGDIQYF. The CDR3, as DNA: TGTGCCAGCAGTTACTCCCAGGGGGACATTCAGTACTTC.

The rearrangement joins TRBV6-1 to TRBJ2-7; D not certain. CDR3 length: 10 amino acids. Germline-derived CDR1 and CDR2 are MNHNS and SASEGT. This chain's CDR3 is CAVGPYEQYF. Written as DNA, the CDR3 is TGTGCGGTTGGACCCTACGAGCAGTACTTC.

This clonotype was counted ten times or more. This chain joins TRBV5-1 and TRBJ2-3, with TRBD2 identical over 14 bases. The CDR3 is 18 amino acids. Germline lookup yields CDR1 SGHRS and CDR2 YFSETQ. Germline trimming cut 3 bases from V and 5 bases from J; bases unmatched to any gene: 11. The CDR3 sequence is CASSSLPGLAGEGDTQYF. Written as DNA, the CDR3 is TGCGCCAGCAGCTCCTTACCGGGACTAGCGGGAGAGGGAGATACGCAGTATTTT.

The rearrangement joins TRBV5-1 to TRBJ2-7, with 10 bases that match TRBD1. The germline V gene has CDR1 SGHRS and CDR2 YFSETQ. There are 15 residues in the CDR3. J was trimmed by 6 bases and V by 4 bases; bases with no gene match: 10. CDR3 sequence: CASSTRTGGVSEQYF. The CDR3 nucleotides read TGCGCCAGCAGCACCCGGACAGGGGGGGTCTCCGAGCAGTACTTC.

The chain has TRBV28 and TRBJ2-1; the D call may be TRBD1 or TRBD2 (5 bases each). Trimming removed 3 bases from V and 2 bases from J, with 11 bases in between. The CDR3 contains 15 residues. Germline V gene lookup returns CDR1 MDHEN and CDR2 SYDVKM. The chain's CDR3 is CASSLGTRTYNEQFF. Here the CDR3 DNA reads TGTGCCAGCAGTTTGGGGACGCGTACCTACAATGAGCAGTTCTTC. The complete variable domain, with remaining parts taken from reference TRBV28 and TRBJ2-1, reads DVKVTQSSRYLVKRTGEKVFLECVQDMDHENMFWYRQDPGLGLRLIYFSYDVKMKEKGDIPEGYSVSREKKERFSLILESASTNQTSMYLCASSLGTRTYNEQFFGPGTRLTVL.

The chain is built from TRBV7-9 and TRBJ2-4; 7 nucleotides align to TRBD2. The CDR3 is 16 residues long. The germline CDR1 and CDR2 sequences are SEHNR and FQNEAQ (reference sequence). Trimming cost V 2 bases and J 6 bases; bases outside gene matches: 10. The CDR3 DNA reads TGTGCCAGCAGCTTAAGTCTCGGGGGGAGTGGAAACATTCAGTACTTC. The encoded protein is CASSLSLGGSGNIQYF.

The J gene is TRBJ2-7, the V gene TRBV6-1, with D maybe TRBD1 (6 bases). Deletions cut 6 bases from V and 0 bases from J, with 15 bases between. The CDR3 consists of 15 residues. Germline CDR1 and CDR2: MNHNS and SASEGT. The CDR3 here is CASSADPGDSYEQYF. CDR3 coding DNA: TGTGCCAGCAGCGCAGACCCAGGGGACTCCTACGAGCAGTACTTC.

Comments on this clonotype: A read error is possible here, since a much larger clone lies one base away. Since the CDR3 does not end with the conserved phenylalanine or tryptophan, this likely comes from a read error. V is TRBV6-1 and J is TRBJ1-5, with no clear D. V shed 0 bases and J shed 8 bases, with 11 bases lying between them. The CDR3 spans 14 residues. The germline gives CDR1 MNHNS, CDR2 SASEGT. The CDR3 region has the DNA TGTGCCAGCAGTGAAGCGAGGACCCGCGAGCCCCAGCATCTT. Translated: CASSEARTREPQHL.

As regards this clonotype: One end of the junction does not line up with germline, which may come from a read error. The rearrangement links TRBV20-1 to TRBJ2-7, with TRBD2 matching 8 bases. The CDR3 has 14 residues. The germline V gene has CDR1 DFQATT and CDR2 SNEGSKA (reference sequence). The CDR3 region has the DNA TGCAGTGTTAGAGCCCTAGCGGGTACCTACGAGCAGTACTTC. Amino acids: CSVRALAGTYEQYF.

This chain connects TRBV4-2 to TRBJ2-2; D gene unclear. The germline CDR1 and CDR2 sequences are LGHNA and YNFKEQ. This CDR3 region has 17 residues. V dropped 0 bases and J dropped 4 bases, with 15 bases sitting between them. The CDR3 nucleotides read TGTGCCAGCAGCCAAGACCCAGCGTACCAGGCCACCGGGGAGCTGTTTTTT. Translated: CASSQDPAYQATGELFF.

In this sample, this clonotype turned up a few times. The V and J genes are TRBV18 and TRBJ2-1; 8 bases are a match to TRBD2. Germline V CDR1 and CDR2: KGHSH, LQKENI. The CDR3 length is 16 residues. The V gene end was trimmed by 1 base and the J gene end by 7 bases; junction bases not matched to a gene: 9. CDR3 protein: CASSPRPRTGGNEQFF. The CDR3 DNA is TGTGCCAGCTCACCACGGCCCCGAACGGGAGGGAATGAGCAGTTCTTC.

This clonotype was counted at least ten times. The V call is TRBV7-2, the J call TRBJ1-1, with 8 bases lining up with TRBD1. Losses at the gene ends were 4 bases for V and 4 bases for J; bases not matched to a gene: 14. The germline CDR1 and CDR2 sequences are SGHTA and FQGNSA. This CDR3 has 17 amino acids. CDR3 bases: TGTGCCAGCAGCTCGTGGACAGGGCCACTCTGGGGCACTGAAGCTTTCTTT. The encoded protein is CASSSWTGPLWGTEAFF.

The CDR3 DNA follows: TGTGCCAGCAGTTTATCGCCGACAGGGGTAGCTTTCTTT. Its protein is CASSLSPTGVAFF. The chain couples TRBV27 to TRBJ1-1; 8 bases are shared with TRBD1. The CDR3 contains 13 residues. Germline assignment: CDR1 MNHEY and CDR2 SMNVEV (reference sequence). V lost 0 bases, J lost 10 bases, and 4 bases stayed unmatched.

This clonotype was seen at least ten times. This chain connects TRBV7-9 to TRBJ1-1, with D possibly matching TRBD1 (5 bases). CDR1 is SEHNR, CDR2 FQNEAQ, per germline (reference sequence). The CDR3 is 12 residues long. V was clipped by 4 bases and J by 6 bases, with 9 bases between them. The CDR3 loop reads CASSYDSPEAFF. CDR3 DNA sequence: TGTGCCAGCAGCTACGACAGCCCTGAAGCTTTCTTT. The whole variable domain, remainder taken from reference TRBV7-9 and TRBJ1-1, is DTGVSQNPRHKITKRGQNVTFRCDPISEHNRLYWYRQTLGQGPEFLTYFQNEAQLEKSRLLSDRFSAERPKGSFSTLEIQRTEQGDSAMYLCASSYDSPEAFFGQGTRLTVV.